This paragraph reports one T cell receptor (beta chain). Its antigen is unknown. Trimming pared 5 bases from V and 4 bases from J, leaving 15 bases between. In germline, CDR1 is LNHDA, CDR2 SQIVND (reference sequence). The CDR3 is 14 residues long. The donors were members of the roughly 120-subject validation cohort (separate from the approximately 670-subject first cohort). The sample originates from a study of cytomegalovirus exposure and HLA in healthy donors. Whole-study results and caveats: Specificity of three CMV-associated chains for CMV antigens was verified in vitro. It was found in a later analysis that first-cohort TCR clusters tended to co-occur in the 90 to 150 validation repertoires. The study put 150 or so TCR beta chains on its list as cytomegalovirus-associated.

Assay used: immunoSEQ multiplex PCR; TCRdb lists only in-frame clones, some missing. The data show tens of thousands of clones, about 90% seen once. This chain uses TRBV19 with TRBJ2-7; possible D gene TRBD1, 6 bases. The sequencing input was PBMCs. The receptor's source is a woman between 18 and 30 years old in good health and CMV-seropositive. The CDR3 region has the DNA TGTGCCAGTAGTTGGGGCAGGGGACCTTACGAGCAGTACTTC. It specifies CASSWGRGPYEQYF.